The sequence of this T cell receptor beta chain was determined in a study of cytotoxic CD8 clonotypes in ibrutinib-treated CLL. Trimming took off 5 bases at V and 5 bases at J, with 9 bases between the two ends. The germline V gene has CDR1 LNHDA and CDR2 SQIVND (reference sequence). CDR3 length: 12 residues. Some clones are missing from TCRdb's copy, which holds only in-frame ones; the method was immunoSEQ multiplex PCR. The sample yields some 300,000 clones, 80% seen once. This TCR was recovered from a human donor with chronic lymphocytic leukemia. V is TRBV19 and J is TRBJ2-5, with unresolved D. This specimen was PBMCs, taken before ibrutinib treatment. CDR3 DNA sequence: TGTGCCAGTAGTGAGATCGCTGAGACCCAGTACTTC. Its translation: CASSEIAETQYF.